These T cell receptor beta chains were read from a single sample in a study of blood T cell repertoires in COVID-19. Profiling relied on immunoSEQ multiplex PCR, and the TCRdb table lists in-frame clones only, not all of them. This table holds about 130,000 clones, about four fifths found once. The specimen was peripheral blood. These receptors originate from a middle-aged man with active or convalescent COVID-19. CDR3s include the opening cysteine and the closing phenylalanine or tryptophan. D genes are given only for firm matches. The size field is filled for only some rows; it gives once, few, many or a size class.

CDR3	DNA	V	D	size	J
CASSLTSGGVQPQHF	TGTGCCAGCAGCTTAACAAGTGGGGGCGTACAGCCCCAGCATTTT	TRBV7-2	.	once	TRBJ1-5
CASSKVAGVGTDTQYF	TGTGCCAGCAGCAAAGTGGCGGGGGTGGGCACAGATACGCAGTATTTT	TRBV21-1	.	.	TRBJ2-3
CASSTTRSSAQYF	TGTGCCAGTAGTACGACTAGGTCTTCGGCGCAGTACTTC	TRBV19	.	.	TRBJ2-7
CASSYSAGGLYNEQFF	TGTGCCAGCAGCTATTCCGCGGGGGGCCTTTACAATGAGCAGTTCTTC	TRBV7-9	TRBD2	few	TRBJ2-1
CASSLPRAYEQYF	TGTGCCAGCAGTCTACCACGGGCCTACGAGCAGTACTTC	TRBV12-3/TRBV12-4	.	.	TRBJ2-7
CASRGAGGGQPQHF	TGTGCCAGCAGGGGGGCAGGGGGCGGACAGCCCCAGCATTTT	TRBV6-5	TRBD1	.	TRBJ1-5
CASSQDLGSGEKLFF	TGCGCCAGCAGCCAAGATCTCGGGTCTGGCGAAAAACTGTTTTTT	TRBV4-3	.	.	TRBJ1-4
CASSLMRDTQYF	TGTGCCAGCAGCTTGATGAGGGATACGCAGTATTTT	TRBV11-2	.	.	TRBJ2-3
CASSAPSSGGGETQYF	TGTGCCAGCAGTGCCCCTTCTAGCGGGGGGGGAGAGACCCAGTACTTC	TRBV2	TRBD2	.	TRBJ2-5
CASSSAGAKETQYF	TGTGCCAGCAGCTCGGCAGGGGCCAAAGAGACCCAGTACTTC	TRBV7-7	.	once	TRBJ2-5
CASISSGGVDTQYF	TGTGCCAGCATCTCCAGCGGGGGGGTAGATACGCAGTATTTT	TRBV6-5	TRBD2	few	TRBJ2-3
CASSFQRTDPQYF	TGTGCCAGCAGCTTCCAACGGACAGATCCGCAGTATTTT	TRBV7-3	.	once	TRBJ2-3
CASTGWGNTIYF	TGCGCCAGCACAGGATGGGGAAACACCATATATTTT	TRBV5-1	.	.	TRBJ1-3
CASSPGQNQPQHF	TGTGCCAGCTCACCCGGACAGAATCAGCCCCAGCATTTT	TRBV18	.	few	TRBJ1-5
CASSPDRGTDTQYF	TGTGCCAGCTCACCCGACAGGGGCACAGATACGCAGTATTTT	TRBV18	TRBD1	.	TRBJ2-3